This is a list of T cell receptor beta chains from one sample in a study of patients and donors after allogeneic stem cell transplantation. MiXCR was run by TCRdb on the RT-PCR reads, yielding one entry per CDR3 protein. In the table there are approximately 170,000 distinct CDR3 sequences, 24% of which are singletons. The sample comprised blood, either unsorted or a sorted T cell fraction (not recorded which). Every receptor here comes from a human donor who was either an allogeneic HSCT recipient or a stem cell or donor lymphocyte infusion donor (not recorded which). It is not recorded whose cells these are; they may come from a transplant donor. Each CDR3 is given with its conserved first and last residue. D genes are given only for firm matches. Clone size is stated in some rows and not others, as once, few, many or a class when expanded.

j_gene | d_gene | abundance | v_gene | len | CDR3aa | CDR3nt
TRBJ1-1 | NA | few | TRBV5-1 | 15 | CASSGATGMNAEAFF | TGCGCCAGCAGCGGGGCGACAGGAATGAACGCTGAAGCTTTCTTT
TRBJ1-1 | NA | NA | TRBV5-1 | 14 | CASSLVAVNTEAFF | TGCGCCAGCAGCTTGGTGGCAGTTAACACTGAAGCTTTCTTT
TRBJ1-4 | NA | few | TRBV12-3/TRBV12-4 | 13 | CASSSRSHEKLFF | TGTGCCAGCAGTTCCAGGAGCCATGAAAAACTGTTTTTT
TRBJ1-1 | NA | NA | TRBV4-3 | 14 | CASSQDPFTTEAFF | TGCGCCAGCAGCCAAGATCCATTTACCACTGAAGCTTTCTTT
TRBJ2-7 | TRBD1 | NA | TRBV15 | 15 | CATSKTGTGRIEQYF | TGTGCCACCAGCAAAACCGGGACAGGGAGAATCGAGCAGTACTTC
TRBJ1-1 | NA | few | TRBV10-3 | 12 | CAISEMNTEAFF | TGTGCCATCAGTGAAATGAACACTGAAGCTTTCTTT
TRBJ2-1 | NA | NA | TRBV20-1 | 14 | CSARVADAVNEQFF | TGCAGTGCTAGAGTAGCGGACGCTGTTAATGAGCAGTTCTTC
TRBJ2-7 | NA | few | TRBV3-1 | 12 | CASSNRVYEQYF | TGTGCCAGCAGCAACAGGGTCTACGAGCAGTACTTC
TRBJ2-1 | TRBD1 | NA | TRBV6-2/TRBV6-3 | 13 | CASQGQSIGEQFF | TGTGCCAGCCAGGGACAGTCTATTGGTGAGCAGTTCTTC
TRBJ1-2 | NA | many | TRBV4-3 | 15 | CASSQVVGRIYGYTF | TGCGCCAGCAGCCAAGTTGTGGGGAGAATCTATGGCTACACCTTC
TRBJ1-5 | NA | once | TRBV6-5 | 13 | CASSYGGNQPQHF | TGTGCCAGCAGTTACGGGGGGAATCAGCCCCAGCATTTT
TRBJ2-5 | NA | NA | TRBV5-1 | 13 | CASSLAPQETQYF | TGCGCCAGCAGCCTCGCCCCCCAAGAGACCCAGTACTTC
TRBJ1-2 | NA | few | TRBV12-3/TRBV12-4 | 16 | CASSLGVALGYYGYTF | TGTGCCAGCAGTTTAGGAGTGGCCCTCGGGTACTATGGCTACACCTTC
TRBJ1-1 | NA | NA | TRBV11-2 | 13 | CASSLEMNTEAFF | TGTGCCAGCAGCTTAGAGATGAACACTGAAGCTTTCTTT
TRBJ2-1 | NA | NA | TRBV20-1 | 13 | CSARGFLANEQFF | TGCAGTGCTAGAGGGTTTCTAGCCAATGAGCAGTTCTTC
TRBJ1-2 | NA | few | TRBV6-5 | 15 | CASSISGHFLYGYTF | TGTGCCAGCAGTATCTCGGGCCACTTTCTCTATGGCTACACCTTC
TRBJ1-2 | NA | few | TRBV20-1 | 13 | CSARVIAVSGYTF | TGCAGTGCTAGAGTTATTGCGGTTAGTGGCTACACCTTC
TRBJ2-7 | TRBD2 | few | TRBV12-3/TRBV12-4 | 15 | CASSSSAGVSYEQYF | TGTGCCAGCAGTTCATCGGCGGGAGTCTCCTACGAGCAGTACTTC
TRBJ2-3 | NA | NA | TRBV5-1 | 15 | CASSLLVGSTDTQYF | TGCGCCAGCAGCTTGTTGGTAGGGAGCACAGATACGCAGTATTTT
TRBJ2-7 | NA | few | TRBV12-3/TRBV12-4 | 13 | CASSSEGAYEQYF | TGTGCCAGCAGTTCTGAGGGGGCCTACGAGCAGTACTTC
TRBJ1-5 | NA | NA | TRBV4-3 | 13 | CASSQDSDQPQHF | TGCGCCAGCAGCCAAGATAGTGATCAGCCCCAGCATTTT
TRBJ2-7 | NA | NA | TRBV5-1 | 12 | CASSQTDYEQYF | TGCGCCAGCAGCCAGACAGACTACGAGCAGTACTTC